This T cell receptor beta chain was documented in a study of response to subunit inactivated influenza vaccine. One entry per CDR3 protein, called by TCRdb with MiXCR from the RT-PCR reads. The table shows hundreds of thousands of distinct CDR3 sequences, with roughly 8.2% occurring only once. Study findings and constraints: After each seasonal influenza vaccination, few new T cells are recruited, the authors suggested.

Details on this clonotype: What it recognizes is unknown.

From germline, CDR1 is SQVTM and CDR2 ANQGSEA. V lost 5 bases to trimming and J lost 5 bases, with 15 bases between them. This CDR3 spans 13 amino acids. The chain uses TRBV29-1 and TRBJ1-1, with a weak D call TRBD1 (5 bases). The source was PBMCs from blood, collected 23 to 25 months after vaccination. The clonotype originates from a man between 50 and 75 years old who received an inactivated influenza vaccine. The CDR3 nucleotides are TGCAGCGTTCCCGGGACCGCTGGGACTGAAGCTTTCTTT. Translating gives CSVPGTAGTEAFF.